This T cell receptor beta chain was found in a study of control samples from healthy donors and cancer patients. The method was immunoSEQ multiplex PCR; TCRdb's version includes in-frame clones alone and lacks a portion of them. The sample includes 150,000 to 200,000 clones, 85% to 95% of them seen just once. The CDR3 has 12 residues. The V end lost 5 bases, the J end lost 3 bases, and 5 bases lay between the germline ends. Germline CDR1 is MNHEY and CDR2 is SVGAGI. The V call is TRBV6-5, the J call TRBJ1-5, with no clear D. Sample: blood. The TCR was taken from a man aged 18 to 29 in good health. The DNA for the CDR3 is TGTGCCAGCAGTAGACCCAATCAGCCCCAGCATTTT. This codes for CASSRPNQPQHF.